These 26 T cell receptor beta chains share one sample of origin, sequenced in a study of blood T cells in healthy people across ages. Then a second PCR, running roughly 7 to 11 cycles, was carried out with a sample-barcoded 5' primer and a J-beta primer mix. TCRdb re-called the 5' RACE reads through MiXCR, storing one row per CDR3 protein. The data contain about 1.4 million distinct CDR3 sequences, almost 60% of them singletons. The sample comprised blood. These receptors came from a man aged 18 to 29 in good health.

This chain connects TRBV5-1 to TRBJ2-4; 9 nucleotides match TRBD2. The end of the DNA aligns better with TRBJ2-7, so the J call may be wrong. Germline-derived CDR1 and CDR2 are SGHRS and YFSETQ. CDR3 length: 14 residues. The CDR3 coding sequence is TGCGCCAGCAGCTGGACTAGCGTGGGGTACGAGCAGTACTTC. Protein product: CASSWTSVGYEQYF.

This clonotype was seen once. The chain couples TRBV28 to TRBJ2-4; possible D gene TRBD1, 5 bases. The tail of the sequence fits TRBJ2-7 better, so the J call may be wrong. In germline, CDR1 is MDHEN, CDR2 SYDVKM. This CDR3 has 13 residues. CDR3 coding DNA: TGTGCCAGCAGTTCAGAAAACAGGTACGAGCAGTACTTC. Amino acids: CASSSENRYEQYF.

J is TRBJ2-3 and V is TRBV5-1, with unresolved D. V lost 0 bases, J lost 0 bases, and 23 bases lay in between. Per germline, CDR1 SGHRS and CDR2 YFSETQ. The length of the CDR3 is 20 residues. CDR3: CASSLVAIWRPNTSTDTQYF. CDR3 coding DNA: TGCGCCAGCAGCTTGGTAGCTATTTGGCGTCCCAACACTAGCACAGATACGCAGTATTTT.

The chain combines TRBV29-1 with TRBJ1-4; a possible D gene is TRBD1 (5 bases). V was shortened by 4 bases and J by 2 bases, with 11 bases between the two germline ends. CDR3 length equals 14 residues. Germline V CDR1 and CDR2: SQVTM, ANQGSEA. CDR3 in amino acids: CSVGRAGTNEKLFF. CDR3 nucleotide sequence: TGCAGCGTTGGACGGGCAGGGACTAATGAAAAACTGTTTTTT.

J is TRBJ2-3 and V is TRBV6-6; 9 bases are a match to TRBD2. The germline V gene has CDR1 MNHNY and CDR2 SVGAGI (reference sequence). This CDR3 comprises 15 residues. The V and J ends lost 4 bases and 2 bases, in that order; junction bases with no gene match: 4. DNA for the CDR3: TGTGCCAGCAGTTTCAAGCGGGGGGACACAGATACGCAGTATTTT. It translates to CASSFKRGDTDTQYF.

V and J are TRBV4-3 and TRBJ2-3, with D perhaps assigned TRBD1 or TRBD2 (5 bases each). V was trimmed by 1 base and J by 4 bases, leaving 12 bases between them. This CDR3 is 15 amino acids long. CDR1 and CDR2 (germline): LGHNA, YSLEER. Here the CDR3 reads CASSQVFGGPDTQYF. The CDR3 coding sequence is TGCGCCAGCAGCCAAGTGTTTGGGGGTCCAGATACGCAGTATTTT.

The chain recombines TRBV20-1 with TRBJ2-7, with TRBD2 matching 12 bases. CDR1 DFQATT and CDR2 SNEGSKA come from the germline V gene (reference sequence). The CDR3 is 15 residues long. Trimming cost V 3 bases and J 4 bases; bases outside gene matches: 7. CDR3 in amino acids: CSASPRLAGAYEQYF. As DNA, the CDR3 is TGCAGTGCTAGCCCCAGACTAGCGGGAGCTTACGAGCAGTACTTC.

This chain joins TRBV5-1 and TRBJ2-7; D unclear. The ends were cut back, 0 bases at V and 4 bases at J, with 8 bases in the middle. Per germline, CDR1 SGHRS and CDR2 YFSETQ. The CDR3 length is 13 residues. The CDR3 DNA sequence: TGCGCCAGCAGCTTGGACATTGCTTACGAGCAGTACTTC. Translation gives CASSLDIAYEQYF.

Notes on this clonotype: Being one base from a much bigger clone, this may be a read error. The chain has TRBV5-1 and TRBJ2-5, with 8 bases fitting TRBD1. The CDR3 length is 15 residues. V gave up 4 bases and J gave up 11 bases; unmatched junction bases: 16. Germline values: CDR1 SGHRS, CDR2 YFSETQ. The CDR3 protein is CASSLMRQGKDEQYF. CDR3 sequence (DNA): TGCGCCAGCAGCCTTATGCGACAGGGGAAGGATGAGCAGTACTTC.

This clonotype was recorded a few times. The CDR3 sequence is CATSPRDRGTDTQYF. CDR3 bases: TGTGCCACCAGCCCTCGGGACAGGGGAACAGATACGCAGTATTTT. The chain links TRBV15 to TRBJ2-3; TRBD1 matches at 10 bases. CDR1 and CDR2 (germline): LNHNV, YYDKDF (reference sequence). V shed 5 bases and J 3 bases; nucleotides not matched to a gene: 5. CDR3 length: 15 amino acids.

On this clonotype: A read error may account for a junction end that differs from germline. CDR3 amino acids: CASSNYSHNEQFF. The CDR3 bases are TGTGCCAGCAGCAACTACTCCCACAATGAGCAGTTCTTC. The chain joins TRBV7-9 to TRBJ2-1; D ambiguous. The CDR3 length is 13 residues. Germline assignment: CDR1 SEHNR and CDR2 FQNEAQ (reference sequence).

This sequence joins TRBV6-4 and TRBJ2-5; 8 positions match TRBD1. The germline gives CDR1 MRHNA, CDR2 SNTAGT. J was trimmed by 2 bases and V by 5 bases; bases with no gene match: 10. The CDR3 extends over 16 amino acids. CDR3 sequence reads: CASSSDRVRGQETQYF. The CDR3 nucleotides are TGTGCCAGCAGTTCGGACAGGGTTCGGGGTCAAGAGACCCAGTACTTC.

This clonotype has a handful of counts. The chain uses TRBV29-1 and TRBJ1-2; perhaps TRBD1 as D (5 bases). Germline V CDR1 and CDR2: SQVTM, ANQGSEA. The CDR3 covers 12 residues. V dropped 2 bases and J dropped 4 bases, with 8 bases sitting between them. The CDR3 sequence is CSVEWGPYGYTF. In DNA, the CDR3 is TGCAGCGTTGAATGGGGCCCCTATGGCTACACCTTC.

This clonotype was observed once. The chain carries TRBV4-2 and TRBJ2-5, with D possibly matching TRBD2 (5 bases). The ends were cut back, 1 base at V and 2 bases at J, with 11 bases in the middle. Germline lookup yields CDR1 LGHNA and CDR2 YNFKEQ. The CDR3 totals 15 residues. The CDR3, as DNA: TGTGCCAGCAGCCAAGGGCCAGCGGAGCAAGAGACCCAGTACTTC. It translates to CASSQGPAEQETQYF.

This clonotype turned up a few times. The chain employs TRBV20-1 and TRBJ2-7; 7 bases line up with TRBD2. V dropped 6 bases and J dropped 1; count of bases not matched to a gene: 12. The length of the CDR3 is 15 residues. Germline CDR1 is DFQATT and CDR2 is SNEGSKA (reference sequence). CDR3 amino acids: CSAANLAADSYEQYF. The CDR3 DNA is TGCAGTGCAGCCAACCTAGCGGCCGATTCCTACGAGCAGTACTTC.

This clonotype was counted between two and nine times. The chain carries TRBV6-6 and TRBJ2-7, with TRBD1 as a possible D gene (6 bases). The CDR3 totals 15 residues. CDR1 is MNHNY, CDR2 SVGAGI, per germline (reference sequence). The V end was cut by 0 bases, the J end by 6 bases, with 15 bases between. This CDR3 is CASSYSLIQGFEQYF. The CDR3, as DNA: TGTGCCAGCAGTTACTCCCTAATACAGGGTTTCGAGCAGTACTTC.

Here the CDR3 reads CSVETLHTLGQGYNEQFF. For the CDR3, the DNA is TGCAGCGTTGAGACTCTCCACACACTAGGACAGGGGTATAATGAGCAGTTCTTC. The V gene is TRBV29-1, the J gene TRBJ2-1; TRBD1 matches at 9 bases. The CDR3 spans 18 residues. The germline gives CDR1 SQVTM, CDR2 ANQGSEA. After removal of 3 bases from V and 7 bases from J, the junction contained 19 bases not matched to a gene.

The J gene is TRBJ1-2, the V gene TRBV14, with a weak D call TRBD1 (6 bases). The CDR3 has 17 amino acids. Per the germline V gene, CDR1 is SGHDN and CDR2 is FVKESK. The V end lost 0 bases, the J end lost 4 bases, and 18 bases lay between the germline ends. The CDR3 DNA is TGTGCCAGCAGCCAAGATAGGTTACTCAGGGGACGCTATGGCTACACCTTC. Amino acids: CASSQDRLLRGRYGYTF.

The chain recombines TRBV20-1 with TRBJ2-7; 8 positions match TRBD1. V lost 7 bases and J lost 7; bases outside the gene matches: 6. The CDR3 is 11 residues long. Germline V gene data show CDR1 as DFQATT and CDR2 as SNEGSKA (reference sequence). The CDR3: CSGDRGREQYF. Written as DNA, the CDR3 is TGCAGTGGAGACAGGGGAAGGGAGCAGTACTTC.

This rearrangement joins TRBV27 to TRBJ1-2, with a tentative D call TRBD1 (5 bases). V lost 0 bases and J lost 5, with 22 bases in between. CDR3 length: 18 residues. The germline gives CDR1 MNHEY, CDR2 SMNVEV (reference sequence). The CDR3 bases are TGTGCCAGCAGTTTATCTTTTGGCCTGACAGAGTGGAGATATGGCTACACCTTC. Residues: CASSLSFGLTEWRYGYTF.

The chain links TRBV6-1 to TRBJ2-3; TRBD1 matches 10 bases. V gave up 0 bases and J gave up 5 bases; unmatched junction bases: 11. The V gene's germline CDR1 is MNHNS and CDR2 SASEGT. There are 18 residues in the CDR3. CDR3: CASSEAGTGEWRGDTQYF. DNA for the CDR3: TGTGCCAGCAGTGAAGCGGGGACAGGGGAATGGCGCGGAGATACGCAGTATTTT.

This clonotype occurred once. The chain is built from TRBV7-9 and TRBJ2-7; possible D gene TRBD2, 5 bases. The DNA end lines up better with TRBJ2-5; the J call may be wrong. The V gene's germline CDR1 is SEHNR and CDR2 FQNEAQ (reference sequence). This CDR3 has 14 residues. This CDR3 is CASSPFRGEETQYF. The CDR3 DNA reads TGTGCCAGCAGCCCTTTCCGGGGAGAGGAGACCCAGTACTTC.

The chain has TRBV15 and TRBJ2-5; no clear D gene. Germline CDR1 and CDR2: LNHNV and YYDKDF (reference sequence). This CDR3 has 14 amino acids. V was shortened by 3 bases and J by 11 bases, with 19 bases between the two germline ends. CDR3 DNA: TGTGCCACCAGCAGCCGCGACGGTCCATCCTCTCAGTACTTC. Its protein is CATSSRDGPSSQYF.

The chain joins TRBV19 to TRBJ2-3, with a tentative D call TRBD1 (6 bases). CDR3 length: 14 residues. V was shortened by 8 bases and J by 4 bases, with 16 bases between the two germline ends. Germline V gene data show CDR1 as LNHDA and CDR2 as SQIVND (reference sequence). CDR3 DNA sequence: TGTGCCAGTCGGCCGCGGTCAGGGGCAGATACGCAGTATTTT. This translates into CASRPRSGADTQYF.

V and J are TRBV29-1 and TRBJ1-4; maybe TRBD1 (5 bases). V lost 2 bases to trimming and J lost 3 bases, with 10 bases between them. CDR3 length: 14 residues. The germline V gene has CDR1 SQVTM and CDR2 ANQGSEA. DNA for the CDR3: TGCAGCGTTGAAATCCGGGGGGCTAATGAAAAACTGTTTTTT. As protein: CSVEIRGANEKLFF.

V usage is TRBV12-3 or TRBV12-4 and J usage is TRBJ2-5; D not certain. CDR3 length equals 16 residues. V dropped 5 bases and J dropped 11 bases, with 27 bases sitting between them. The chain's CDR3 is CASSNTEAAAIVEQYF. CDR3 in DNA: TGTGCCAGCAGTAACACTGAGGCGGCAGCTATTGTTGAGCAGTACTTC.